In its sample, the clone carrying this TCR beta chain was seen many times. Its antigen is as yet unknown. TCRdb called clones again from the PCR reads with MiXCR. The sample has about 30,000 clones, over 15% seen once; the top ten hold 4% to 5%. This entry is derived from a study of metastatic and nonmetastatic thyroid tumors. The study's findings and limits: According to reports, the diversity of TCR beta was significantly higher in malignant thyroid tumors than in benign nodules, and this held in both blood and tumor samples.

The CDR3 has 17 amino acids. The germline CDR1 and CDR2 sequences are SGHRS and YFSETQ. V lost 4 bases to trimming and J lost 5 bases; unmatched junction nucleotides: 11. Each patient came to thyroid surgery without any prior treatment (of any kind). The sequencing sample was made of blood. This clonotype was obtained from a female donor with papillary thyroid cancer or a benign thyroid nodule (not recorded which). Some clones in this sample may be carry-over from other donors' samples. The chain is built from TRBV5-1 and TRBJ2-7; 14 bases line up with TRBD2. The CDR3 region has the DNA TGCGCCAGCAGCGTAACCCCCGGGACTAGCGGGAGCCACGAGCAGTACTTC. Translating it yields CASSVTPGTSGSHEQYF.